This TCR beta chain was sequenced in a study of blood T cell repertoires in COVID-19. Study information: T cells, B-cell-depleted T cells, or PBMCs provided the cDNA or gDNA that served as material.

Repertoires were generated with immunoSEQ multiplex PCR, while TCRdb's copy carries only in-frame clones and drops some. Seen here are under 200,000 clones, around 85% observed once, and the top ten hold more than 8%. Germline CDR1 LGHDT, CDR2 YNNKEL (reference sequence). The CDR3 has 13 residues. V lost 3 bases to trimming and J lost 11 bases, with 16 bases between them. This TCR was sampled from a woman of 80 years or more with acute or convalescent COVID-19. The chain uses TRBV3-1 (or the pseudogene TRBV3-2) and TRBJ1-1; D perhaps matches TRBD1 (6 bases). Sequencing was done on a sample of peripheral blood. This CDR3 is CASSQIPGQGAFF. CDR3 DNA sequence: TGTGCCAGCAGCCAGATTCCGGGACAAGGGGCTTTCTTT.